This record concerns one TCR beta chain sequence. This clone showed up just once. Its antigen target is currently unknown. Per-base qualities were not stored, and no clone one base away is much larger. TCR CDR3 regions were amplified from genomic DNA by multiplex PCR using the deep immunoSEQ assay. Genomic DNA extracted from each cell subset was distributed evenly over all wells of several immunoSEQ 96-well plates, and each plate served as one replicate. For sorted subsets, approximately 200 ng of genomic DNA, equivalent to 25,000 to 35,000 T cell genomes, went into each replicate PCR. Purified libraries were quantified with a Qubit 3.0 fluorometer, sized on a Bioanalyzer 2100, and re-quantified with the KAPA Library Quantification kit. Every immunoSEQ 96-well plate was sequenced on a separate single-read 150-cycle Illumina NextSeq 550 flow cell. In the authors' own workflow: Because the immunoSEQ output held only junctional sequences and lacked quality scores, the filtering could not match the filtering applied to full-length reads. Sequences were annotated with PyIR, a Python wrapper for IgBLAST v1.9, using IMGT germline references to assign V/J genes and CDR3. Reads with weak V/J assignments (E-value above 1e-6), missing CDR3, stop codons, out-of-frame junctions, or ambiguous translated residues were removed. V3J clonotypes were defined as sequences sharing the same inferred V gene, J gene, and CDR3 amino acid sequence. The percentage overlap between two repertoires was calculated by dividing the number of shared unique clonotypes by the size of the smaller repertoire. Richness of each repertoire was evaluated using RTK rarefaction, the Chao1 estimator, and Recon v2.1 estimates of unobserved clonotypes. For all TCRbeta clonotypes obtained by the gDNA method from several donors, generation probabilities were computed with OLGA. This immuneACCESS table, as held by TCRdb, lists in-frame sequences with V and J called but not all clones. Of the missing ones, under half trace to an unresolved V gene in checked studies; the others have no known cause. V and J calls plus clone size are reproduced from that table; the DNA served to infer D and trimming. The table for this sample lists around 200,000 clones; approximately 60% of them were counted only once. Together, the top ten hold under 11% of the sample.

Cut back by 0 bases and 0 bases, the V and J ends lie 9 bases apart. The germline V gene gives CDR1 as MDHEN and CDR2 as SYDVKM. Including the terminal cysteine and phenylalanine, the CDR3 comprises 15 residues. Only the CDR3 region is kept as DNA, spanning 45 bases read in frame from base 1. Healthy HIV-negative adults with no recently reported acute infections or vaccinations were included as donors. Every donor was a Caucasian adult living in Nashville, Tennessee, USA. CD4+ T cells were enriched through magnetic negative selection, after which naive cells were positively selected on CD45RA and the remaining negative fraction served as the memory subset. After blood collection by leukapheresis, PBMCs were isolated using Ficoll-Histopaque density gradient centrifugation and then cryopreserved in the vapor phase of liquid nitrogen. Analytical flow cytometry was used to check the purity and quantity of every magnetically sorted T cell population. Genomic DNA was isolated from every sorted fraction and measured by UV absorbance on a Nanodrop 2000c.

The sample originates from a study of shared clonotypes between healthy human individuals (dated by TCRdb to 2019 to 2021). The study in broad terms: A couple of women and a few men aged 18 to 49 years were included in the cohort. To estimate repertoire size and how much clonotype sharing occurs between individuals, the study deeply sequenced the blood TCR repertoires of 4 to 6 healthy adults. For each donor, three plates each were used for CD4 naive and CD4 memory, two plates were used for CD8 naive, and one plate was used for CD8 memory. Per donor, leukapheresis produced somewhere between about 0.94 and 8.9 billion PBMCs. To increase sequencing depth and limit assay-specific biases, TCR repertoire library preparation and sequencing were carried out by different laboratories using diverse techniques. The study at large found these results: Larger estimated clonotype richness was generally found for naive subsets than for memory subsets. The genetic and exposure-history diversity represented was limited by the small number of donors. Sampling was restricted to blood, and TCR repertoires in tissues likely differ from the TCR repertoires found in blood. Compared with non-shared clonotypes, the clonotypes found in all four sorted-subset donors had higher generation probabilities. Across a handful of donors, roughly 5% of naive CD4, roughly 3.3% of naive CD8, about 2.3% of memory CD4, and under 0.45% of memory CD8 clonotypes were shared. Pairwise subsampling led to the expectation that sequencing depth would affect the degree of clonotype sharing among donors. Incomplete sequencing was indicated by rarefaction of sorted-subset datasets, despite the large sequencing depth.

This receptor chain uses TRBV28 and TRBJ2-7, with TRBD1 perhaps the D gene, on 5 matching bases. This sequence originates from a man aged 25 to 40 in good health. The sequenced sample consisted of memory CD4+ T cells sorted from blood. The cell subset or site label here, explained by the study, means: CD45RA-negative fraction. CDR3 reads: CASSLWDKSSYEQYF. The nucleotide sequence is given as TGTGCCAGCAGTTTATGGGACAAGAGCTCCTACGAGCAGTACTTC.